The present entry profiles one T cell receptor beta chain with its context. The antigen remains unidentified. The sample belongs to a study of cytomegalovirus exposure and HLA in healthy donors. Study-level findings and limits: The study put 150 to 200 TCR beta chains on its list as cytomegalovirus-associated. Most TCR sequences were seen very rarely across donors, but some public TCRs occurred in many. According to a subsequent analysis, TCR clusters identified in the first cohort showed a tendency to co-occur across the roughly 120 validation repertoires. Cytomegalovirus status was reportedly diagnosed by the classifier with high specificity and sensitivity.

This table comes from immunoSEQ multiplex PCR, and its TCRdb copy is limited to in-frame clones, with some not included. The data hold about 240,000 clones, with roughly 89% observed a single time. Sequencing input: PBMCs. The clonotype originates from a man aged 18 to 30 in good health and CMV-seronegative.

The CDR3 reads CASSLLGDRGSYNEQFF. CDR3 coding DNA: TGCGCCAGCAGCTTACTAGGGGACAGGGGTTCCTACAATGAGCAGTTCTTC. J is TRBJ2-1 and V is TRBV5-1; 10 nucleotides agree with TRBD1. This CDR3 contains 17 residues. Trimming took 2 bases from V and 1 from J; bases not matched to a gene: 6. CDR1 is SGHRS and CDR2 is YFSETQ in the germline V gene.